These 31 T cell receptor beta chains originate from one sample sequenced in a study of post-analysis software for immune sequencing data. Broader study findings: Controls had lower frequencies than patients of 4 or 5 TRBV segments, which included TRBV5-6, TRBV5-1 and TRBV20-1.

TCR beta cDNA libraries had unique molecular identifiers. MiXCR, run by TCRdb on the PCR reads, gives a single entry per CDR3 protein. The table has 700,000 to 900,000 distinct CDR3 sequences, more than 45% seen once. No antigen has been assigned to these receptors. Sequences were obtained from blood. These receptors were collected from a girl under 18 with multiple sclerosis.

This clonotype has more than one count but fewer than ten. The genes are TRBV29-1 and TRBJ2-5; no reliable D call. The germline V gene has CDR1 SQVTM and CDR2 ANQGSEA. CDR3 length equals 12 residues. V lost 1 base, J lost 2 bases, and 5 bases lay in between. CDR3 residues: CSVEGQQETQYF. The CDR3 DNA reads TGCAGCGTTGAAGGGCAGCAAGAGACCCAGTACTTC.

CDR3 loop: CASSLPRDSYNEQFF. The CDR3 bases are TGCGCCAGCAGCCTTCCCCGGGACAGCTACAATGAGCAGTTCTTC. The V and J genes are TRBV5-1 and TRBJ2-1; 7 nucleotides align to TRBD1. The CDR3 consists of 15 residues. Unmatched junction bases numbered 7, after V lost 4 bases and J lost 3 bases. Germline loops: CDR1 SGHRS, CDR2 YFSETQ.

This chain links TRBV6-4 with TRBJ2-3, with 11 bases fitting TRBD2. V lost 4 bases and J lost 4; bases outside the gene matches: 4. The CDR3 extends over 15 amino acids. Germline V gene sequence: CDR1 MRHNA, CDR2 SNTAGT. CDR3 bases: TGTGCCAGCAGTGTTAGCGGGAGGGGCGCAGATACGCAGTATTTT. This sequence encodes CASSVSGRGADTQYF.

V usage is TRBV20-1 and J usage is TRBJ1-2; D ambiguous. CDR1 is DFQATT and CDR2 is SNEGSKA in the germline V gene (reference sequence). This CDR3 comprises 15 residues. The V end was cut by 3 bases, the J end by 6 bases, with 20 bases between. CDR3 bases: TGCAGTGCTAGCGGAGGACCCCTACATGGGGATGGCTACACCTTC. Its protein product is CSASGGPLHGDGYTF.

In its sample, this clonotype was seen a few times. CDR3 protein: CASSQEPGERNGYTF. CDR3 nucleotides: TGCGCCAGCAGCCAAGAACCAGGGGAGAGAAACGGCTACACCTTC. V is TRBV4-1 and J is TRBJ1-2, with D possibly matching TRBD1 (6 bases). V was cut by 0 bases and J by 8 bases, with 16 bases left in between. This CDR3 has 15 amino acids. The germline V gene encodes CDR1 MGHRA and CDR2 YSYEKL.

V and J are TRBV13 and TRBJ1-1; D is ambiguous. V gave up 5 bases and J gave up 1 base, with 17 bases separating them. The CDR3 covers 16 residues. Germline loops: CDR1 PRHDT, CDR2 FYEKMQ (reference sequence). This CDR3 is CASSLTRNVRNTEAFF. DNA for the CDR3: TGTGCCAGCAGCCTTACAAGAAACGTCAGGAACACTGAAGCTTTCTTT.

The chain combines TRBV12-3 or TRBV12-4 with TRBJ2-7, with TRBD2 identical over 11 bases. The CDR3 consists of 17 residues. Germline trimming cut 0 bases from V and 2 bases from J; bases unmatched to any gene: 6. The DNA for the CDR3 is TGTGCCAGCAGTTTAGCGCGTCCGGGACTAGCGGCCTACGAGCAGTACTTC. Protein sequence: CASSLARPGLAAYEQYF.

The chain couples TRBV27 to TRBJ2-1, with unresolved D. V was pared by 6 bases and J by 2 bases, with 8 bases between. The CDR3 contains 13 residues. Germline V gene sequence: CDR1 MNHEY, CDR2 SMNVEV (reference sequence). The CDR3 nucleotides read TGTGCCAGCAGCAAGCATCCCTACAATGAGCAGTTCTTC. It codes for CASSKHPYNEQFF.

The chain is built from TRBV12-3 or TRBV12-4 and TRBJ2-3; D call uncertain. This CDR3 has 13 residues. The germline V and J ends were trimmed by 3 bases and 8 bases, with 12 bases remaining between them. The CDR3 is CASSLKRDGTQYF. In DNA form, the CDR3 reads TGTGCCAGCAGTTTGAAGAGAGATGGTACGCAGTATTTT.

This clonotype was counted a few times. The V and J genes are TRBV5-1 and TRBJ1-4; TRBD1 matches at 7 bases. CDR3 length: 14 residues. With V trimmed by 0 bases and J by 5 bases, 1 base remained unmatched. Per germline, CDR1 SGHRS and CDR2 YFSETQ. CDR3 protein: CASSLADRNEKLFF. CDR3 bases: TGCGCCAGCAGCTTGGCGGACAGGAATGAAAAACTGTTTTTT.

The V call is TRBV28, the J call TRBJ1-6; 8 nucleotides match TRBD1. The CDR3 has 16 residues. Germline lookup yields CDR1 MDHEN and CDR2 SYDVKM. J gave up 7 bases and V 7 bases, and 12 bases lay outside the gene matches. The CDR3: CASTPPRTGINSPLHF. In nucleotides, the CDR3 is TGTGCCAGCACCCCGCCCAGGACAGGGATCAATTCACCCCTCCACTTT. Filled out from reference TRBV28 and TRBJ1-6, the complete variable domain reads DVKVTQSSRYLVKRTGEKVFLECVQDMDHENMFWYRQDPGLGLRLIYFSYDVKMKEKGDIPEGYSVSREKKERFSLILESASTNQTSMYLCASTPPRTGINSPLHFGNGTRLTVT.

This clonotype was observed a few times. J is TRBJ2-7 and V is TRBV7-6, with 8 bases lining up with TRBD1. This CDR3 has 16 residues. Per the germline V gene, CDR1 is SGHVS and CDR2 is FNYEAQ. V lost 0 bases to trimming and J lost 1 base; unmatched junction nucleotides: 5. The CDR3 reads CASSLARQGNSYEQYF. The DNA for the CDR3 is TGTGCCAGCAGCTTAGCCAGACAGGGGAATTCCTACGAGCAGTACTTC.

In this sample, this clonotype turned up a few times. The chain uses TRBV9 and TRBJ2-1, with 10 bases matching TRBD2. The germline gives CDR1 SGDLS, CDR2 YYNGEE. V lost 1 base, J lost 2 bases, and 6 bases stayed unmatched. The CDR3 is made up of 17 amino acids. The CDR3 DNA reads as TGTGCCAGCAGCGTAAGGCTAGCGGGAGAAACCTACAATGAGCAGTTCTTC. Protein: CASSVRLAGETYNEQFF.

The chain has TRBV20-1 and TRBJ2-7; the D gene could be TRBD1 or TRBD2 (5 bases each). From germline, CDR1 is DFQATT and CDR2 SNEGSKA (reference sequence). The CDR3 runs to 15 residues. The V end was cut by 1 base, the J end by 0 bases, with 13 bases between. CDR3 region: CSARGSLGVSYEQYF. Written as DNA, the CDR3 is TGCAGTGCTAGAGGAAGTTTGGGGGTCTCCTACGAGCAGTACTTC.

The CDR3 sequence is CSVEGLDRRNGYTF. CDR3 DNA: TGCAGCGTTGAAGGTCTGGACAGGAGGAATGGCTACACCTTC. The chain is built from TRBV29-1 and TRBJ1-2, with 7 bases matching TRBD1. The germline CDR1 and CDR2 sequences are SQVTM and ANQGSEA. V dropped 1 base and J dropped 6; count of bases not matched to a gene: 8. The CDR3 is 14 amino acids.

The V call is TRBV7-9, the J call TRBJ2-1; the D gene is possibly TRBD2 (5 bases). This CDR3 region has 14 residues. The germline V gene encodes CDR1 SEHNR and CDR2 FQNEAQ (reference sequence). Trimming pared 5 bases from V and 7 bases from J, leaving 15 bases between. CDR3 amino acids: CASSPTQTINEQFF. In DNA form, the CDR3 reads TGTGCCAGCAGCCCCACTCAGACTATAAATGAGCAGTTCTTC. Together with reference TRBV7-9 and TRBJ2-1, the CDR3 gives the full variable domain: DTGVSQNPRHKITKRGQNVTFRCDPISEHNRLYWYRQTLGQGPEFLTYFQNEAQLEKSRLLSDRFSAERPKGSFSTLEIQRTEQGDSAMYLCASSPTQTINEQFFGPGTRLTVL.

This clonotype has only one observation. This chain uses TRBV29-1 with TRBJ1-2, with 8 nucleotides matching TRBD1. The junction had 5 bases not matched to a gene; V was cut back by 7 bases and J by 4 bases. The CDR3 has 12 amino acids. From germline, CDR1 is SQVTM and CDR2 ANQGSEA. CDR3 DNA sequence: TGCAGCGCCGGACAGGGAGGCTATGGCTACACCTTC. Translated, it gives CSAGQGGYGYTF. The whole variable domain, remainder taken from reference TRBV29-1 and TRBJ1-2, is SAVISQKPSRDICQRGTSLTIQCQVDSQVTMMFWYRQQPGQSLTLIATANQGSEATYESGFVIDKFPISRPNLTFSTLTVSNMSPEDSSIYLCSAGQGGYGYTFGSGTRLTVV.

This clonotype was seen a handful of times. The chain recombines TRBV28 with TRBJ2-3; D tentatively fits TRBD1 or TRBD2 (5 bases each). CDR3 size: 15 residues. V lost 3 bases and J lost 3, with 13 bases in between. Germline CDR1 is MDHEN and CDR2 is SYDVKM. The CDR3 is CASSFDGGKTDTQYF. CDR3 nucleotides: TGTGCCAGCAGTTTCGATGGGGGAAAAACAGATACGCAGTATTTT.

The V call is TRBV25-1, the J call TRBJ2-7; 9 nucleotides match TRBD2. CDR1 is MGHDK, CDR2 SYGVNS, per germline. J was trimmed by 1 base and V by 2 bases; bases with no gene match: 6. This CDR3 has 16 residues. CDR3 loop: CASSETSGPFSYEQYF. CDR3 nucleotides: TGTGCCAGCAGTGAAACTAGCGGGCCTTTTTCCTACGAGCAGTACTTC.

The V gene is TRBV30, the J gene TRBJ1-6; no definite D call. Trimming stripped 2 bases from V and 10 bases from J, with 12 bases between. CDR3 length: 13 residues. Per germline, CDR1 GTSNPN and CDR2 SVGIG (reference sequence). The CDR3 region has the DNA TGTGCCTGGAGTCGCTGGGTTGAGTCACCCCTCCACTTT. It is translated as CAWSRWVESPLHF.

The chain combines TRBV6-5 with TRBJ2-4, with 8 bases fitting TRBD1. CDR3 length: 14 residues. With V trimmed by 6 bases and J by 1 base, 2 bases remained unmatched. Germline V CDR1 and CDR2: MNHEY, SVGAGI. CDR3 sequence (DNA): TGTGCCAGCAGGGGACAGGCGGCCAAAAACATTCAGTACTTC. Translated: CASRGQAAKNIQYF.

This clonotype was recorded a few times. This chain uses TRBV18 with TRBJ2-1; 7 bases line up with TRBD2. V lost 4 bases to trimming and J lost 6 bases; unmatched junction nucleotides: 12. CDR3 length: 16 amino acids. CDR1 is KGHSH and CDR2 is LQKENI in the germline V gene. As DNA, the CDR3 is TGTGCCAGCTCACAACTCCCGCGGGAGTCCGGCAATGAGCAGTTCTTC. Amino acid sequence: CASSQLPRESGNEQFF.

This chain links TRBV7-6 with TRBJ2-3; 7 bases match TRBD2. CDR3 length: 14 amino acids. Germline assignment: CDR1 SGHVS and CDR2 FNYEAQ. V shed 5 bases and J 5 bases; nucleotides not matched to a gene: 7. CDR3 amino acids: CASSPTSAGDTQYF. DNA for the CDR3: TGTGCCAGCAGCCCCACTAGCGCGGGAGATACGCAGTATTTT.

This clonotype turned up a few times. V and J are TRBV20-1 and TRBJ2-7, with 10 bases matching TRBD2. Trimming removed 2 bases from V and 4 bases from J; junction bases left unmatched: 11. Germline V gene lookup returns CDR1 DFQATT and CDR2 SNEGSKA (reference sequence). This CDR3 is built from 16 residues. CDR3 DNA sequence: TGCAGTGCTAGAACGGCCCGGACTAGCGGACTATACGAGCAGTACTTC. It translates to CSARTARTSGLYEQYF.

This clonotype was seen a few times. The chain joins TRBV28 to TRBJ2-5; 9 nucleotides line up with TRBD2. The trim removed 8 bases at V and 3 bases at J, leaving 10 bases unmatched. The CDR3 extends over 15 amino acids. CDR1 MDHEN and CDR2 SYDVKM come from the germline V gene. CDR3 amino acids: CASDQTSGGKETQYF. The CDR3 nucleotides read TGTGCCAGCGACCAGACTAGCGGAGGGAAAGAGACCCAGTACTTC.

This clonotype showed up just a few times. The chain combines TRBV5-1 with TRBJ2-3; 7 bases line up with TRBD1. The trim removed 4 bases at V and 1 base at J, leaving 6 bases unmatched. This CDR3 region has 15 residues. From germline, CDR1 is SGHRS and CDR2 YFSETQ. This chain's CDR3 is CASSNPTGGTDTQYF. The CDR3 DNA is TGCGCCAGCAGCAACCCTACAGGGGGCACAGATACGCAGTATTTT.

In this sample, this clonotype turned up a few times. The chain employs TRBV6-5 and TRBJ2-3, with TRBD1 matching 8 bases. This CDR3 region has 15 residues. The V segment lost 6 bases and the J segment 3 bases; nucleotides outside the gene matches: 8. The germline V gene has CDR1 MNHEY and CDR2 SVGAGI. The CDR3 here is CASRLTGARTDTQYF. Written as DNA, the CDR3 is TGTGCCAGCAGGCTGACAGGGGCCAGGACAGATACGCAGTATTTT.

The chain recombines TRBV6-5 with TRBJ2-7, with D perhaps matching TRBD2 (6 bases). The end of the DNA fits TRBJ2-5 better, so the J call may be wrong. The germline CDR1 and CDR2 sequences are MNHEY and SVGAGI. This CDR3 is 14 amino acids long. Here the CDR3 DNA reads TGTGCCAGCATCTCCGGGACTGGGCAAGAGACCCAGTACTTC. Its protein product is CASISGTGQETQYF.

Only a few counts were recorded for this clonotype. CDR3 sequence reads: CASSTDRGRETQYF. CDR3 bases: TGTGCCTCCTCGACGGACAGGGGGCGGGAGACCCAGTACTTC. The chain carries TRBV6-6 and TRBJ2-5; 11 positions match TRBD1. The V gene end was trimmed by 11 bases and the J gene end by 5 bases; junction bases not matched to a gene: 10. Germline CDR1 is MNHNY and CDR2 is SVGAGI (reference sequence). This CDR3 spans 14 amino acids.

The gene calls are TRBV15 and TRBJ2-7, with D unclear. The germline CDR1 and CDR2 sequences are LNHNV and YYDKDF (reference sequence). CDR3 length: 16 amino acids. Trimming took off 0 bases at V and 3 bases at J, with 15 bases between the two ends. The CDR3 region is CATSRDRTRMGYEQYF. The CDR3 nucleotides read TGTGCCACCAGCAGAGATCGGACCCGGATGGGCTACGAGCAGTACTTC.

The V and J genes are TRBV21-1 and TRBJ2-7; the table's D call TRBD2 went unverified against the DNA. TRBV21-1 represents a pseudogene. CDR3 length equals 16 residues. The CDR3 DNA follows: TGTGCCAGCTACCTAGTCGGGTCTAGCGAGAACAATGAGCAGTACTTC. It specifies CASYLVGSSENNEQYF.